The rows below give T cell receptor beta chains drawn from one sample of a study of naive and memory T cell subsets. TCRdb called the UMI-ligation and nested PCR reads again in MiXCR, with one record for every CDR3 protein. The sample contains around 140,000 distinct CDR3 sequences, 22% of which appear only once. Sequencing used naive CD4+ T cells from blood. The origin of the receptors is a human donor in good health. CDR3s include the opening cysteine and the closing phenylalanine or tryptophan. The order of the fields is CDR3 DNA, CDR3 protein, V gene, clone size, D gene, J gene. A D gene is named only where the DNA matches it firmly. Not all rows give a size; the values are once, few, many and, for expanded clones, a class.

cdr3_nt: TGTGCCAGCAGTTACGCCGGAAACACCATATATTTT
cdr3_aa: CASSYAGNTIYF
v_call: TRBV6-6
clone_size: few
d_call: NA
j_call: TRBJ1-3

cdr3_nt: TGCAGTGCCCACATTAAGGTAGCTAGTGAGCAGTTCTTC
cdr3_aa: CSAHIKVASEQFF
v_call: TRBV20-1
clone_size: once
d_call: NA
j_call: TRBJ2-1

cdr3_nt: TGTGCCAGCAGTTTAGGACGGCGGGATACGCAGTATTTT
cdr3_aa: CASSLGRRDTQYF
v_call: TRBV12-3/TRBV12-4
clone_size: NA
d_call: NA
j_call: TRBJ2-3

cdr3_nt: TGTGCCAGCAGCTTAGCGCCTAGCGCCTACAATGAGCAGTTCTTC
cdr3_aa: CASSLAPSAYNEQFF
v_call: TRBV7-2
clone_size: NA
d_call: NA
j_call: TRBJ2-1

cdr3_nt: TGCAGCGTTGTTGGGGGGGCGAGTGATGGCTACACCTTC
cdr3_aa: CSVVGGASDGYTF
v_call: TRBV29-1
clone_size: NA
d_call: NA
j_call: TRBJ1-2

cdr3_nt: TGTGCCAGCAGTTCGGACAGGGGAATGAACACTGAAGCTTTCTTT
cdr3_aa: CASSSDRGMNTEAFF
v_call: TRBV6-5
clone_size: NA
d_call: TRBD1
j_call: TRBJ1-1

cdr3_nt: TGTGCCAGCAGAGGGTTGTCCGACTCTGGGGCCAACGTCCTGACTTTC
cdr3_aa: CASRGLSDSGANVLTF
v_call: TRBV28
clone_size: NA
d_call: NA
j_call: TRBJ2-6

cdr3_nt: TGTGCCAGCAGTTCTAGCGGCCTCACAGATACGCAGTATTTT
cdr3_aa: CASSSSGLTDTQYF
v_call: TRBV28
clone_size: once
d_call: TRBD2
j_call: TRBJ2-3

cdr3_nt: TGCAGTGCTAGAGAGAACACTGAAGCTTTCTTT
cdr3_aa: CSARENTEAFF
v_call: TRBV20-1
clone_size: few
d_call: NA
j_call: TRBJ1-1

cdr3_nt: TGTGCCACCAGTGAAGCTGACAGGGACGAGCAGTACTTC
cdr3_aa: CATSEADRDEQYF
v_call: TRBV24-1
clone_size: NA
d_call: TRBD1
j_call: TRBJ2-7

cdr3_nt: TGTGCCAGCAGTCACATATACCAAGAGACCCAGTACTTC
cdr3_aa: CASSHIYQETQYF
v_call: TRBV6-1
clone_size: many
d_call: NA
j_call: TRBJ2-5

cdr3_nt: TGTGCCAGCAGCCCCCTTCCTAGCGCAGGTAACAATGAGCAGTTCTTC
cdr3_aa: CASSPLPSAGNNEQFF
v_call: TRBV7-2
clone_size: NA
d_call: NA
j_call: TRBJ2-1

cdr3_nt: TGCAGTGCTAACTTTCGCGTGCAGGGCGAGCAGTACTTC
cdr3_aa: CSANFRVQGEQYF
v_call: TRBV20-1
clone_size: many
d_call: NA
j_call: TRBJ2-7

cdr3_nt: TGTGCCAGCAGCTTGGCCGGACAGGCCGCTGAAAAACTGTTTTTT
cdr3_aa: CASSLAGQAAEKLFF
v_call: TRBV5-5
clone_size: few
d_call: TRBD1
j_call: TRBJ1-4

cdr3_nt: TGTGCCAGCAGCCGCCTTAGCAATCAGCCCCAGCATTTT
cdr3_aa: CASSRLSNQPQHF
v_call: TRBV11-2
clone_size: many
d_call: NA
j_call: TRBJ1-5

cdr3_nt: TGCAGCGCCCAGGGGCTAGCGGGAGGGCCTCGCAATGAGCAGTTCTTC
cdr3_aa: CSAQGLAGGPRNEQFF
v_call: TRBV29-1
clone_size: few
d_call: TRBD2
j_call: TRBJ2-1